The sequence of this TCR beta chain was determined in a study of T cells in Graves' hyperthyroidism and ophthalmopathy (dated by TCRdb to between 2018 and 2020). Notes on the research overall: Peripheral blood was collected at initial diagnosis, before any treatment. To identify TCR V-J signatures that set the groups apart, the researchers used a discovery cohort of roughly 100 patients, made up of around 40 with Graves' ophthalmopathy and about 59 with stable Graves' hyperthyroidism. An independent validation cohort of 18 to 20 hyperthyroidism patients and 15 or so patients who later progressed to ophthalmopathy tested prospective prediction of ophthalmopathy. The approximately 98 discovery patients were randomly divided into training and test sets at a 7:3 ratio. Thyroid tissue and blood T-cell repertoires from over 5 Graves' hyperthyroidism patients were also compared in the study. Once sampling was done, hyperthyroidism patients were given methimazole at a starting dose of 30 mg daily, whereas ophthalmopathy patients were given high-dose intravenous methylprednisolone. TCR Vbeta CDR3 sequencing of 130 to 150 peripheral blood samples (approximately 44 ophthalmopathy, 75 hyperthyroidism and some 17 progressor patients) is reported in the paper. Points the paper makes about the study in general: Sample size was not statistically predetermined, and investigators were not blinded to group allocation. A model built on a 13 V-J signature distinguished ophthalmopathy from stable hyperthyroidism, reaching roughly 88% sensitivity and 81% to 83% specificity in cross-validation and 80%/75% in testing. In validation, the model predicted progression to ophthalmopathy a median of roughly 6.1 months before onset, with roughly 70% sensitivity and 72.22% specificity. Most expanded thyroid clonotypes (frequency above 0.001) were also found in blood, which suggests that blood repertoires may mirror thyroid immune responses.

The CDR3 covers 15 residues, taking in both the cysteine and the phenylalanine. The CDR3 DNA has 45 bases and is translated from base 1. CDR1 and CDR2, looked up from the germline V gene (reference sequence), are LGHDT and YNNKEL. The germline ends are 14 bases apart after V is trimmed by 2 bases and J by 3 bases. This clonotype was seen ten or more times. Its target antigen remains unknown. The sample holds no much larger clone one base away, and base qualities are not on file. Amplification of TCR beta CDR3 regions was carried out from RNA transcripts. A first-round RT-PCR of the TCR CDR3 used the HTBI primer set with the Qiagen OneStep RT-PCR kit. The libraries were constructed in a second round of multiplex PCR and then size-selected and purified. Paired-end sequencing of the libraries was performed with 100 bp reads on an Illumina HiSeq2000. As for the original processing: SOAPnuke was used to process the raw data, removing reads that contained adapters or uncalled bases, had a mean Phred below 15, or lacked an exact match to the constant primer or identifier. High-quality paired reads were merged using COPE v1.2.5, and each unique nucleotide sequence was defined as a clonotype. MiTCR v1.1 was used to align the clonotypes against IMGT TRBV, TRBD and TRBJ reference segments. The analysis was restricted to V-J combinations with a frequency above 0.0001, which together covered roughly 99% of the repertoires. A TCS score was defined as the ratio between F50 (clonal expansion) and ExV (chaos), using BLOSUM62-based TCRdist between CDR3 peptides within each V-J. Welch's t-statistics and random forest reduced roughly 500 V-J features to 13, which were used in a naive Bayes classifier (R e1071). The public reads were quality trimmed at Q25 with fastp and then assembled into clones with MiXCR by TCRdb, keeping productive beta chains. CDR3 protein sequences are deduplicated, and each keeps its most common genes and DNA. TCRdb, rather than the study authors, made the V and J calls. The sample table contains more than 300,000 distinct CDR3 sequences; only one count was recorded for approximately 18% of them. More than 30% of the sample belongs to the ten largest clones.

Hyperthyroidism patients were aged 18 to 65 years and newly diagnosed, with disease duration of less than 2 months. Exclusion was applied to patients with uncontrolled infections, other autoimmune diseases, pregnancy or lactation. Clinical symptoms, serum thyroxine and TRAb, thyroid ultrasound, and orbital computed tomography formed the basis for the diagnoses. For progressor patients, blood was drawn at the first diagnosis of hyperthyroidism, before any ophthalmopathy symptoms had appeared. Ficoll-Paque density gradient centrifugation was used to isolate PBMCs from around 10 ml of fresh peripheral blood. Progressor patients were defined as those initially diagnosed with Graves' hyperthyroidism in whom ophthalmopathy developed during follow-up. Total RNA was extracted with Trizol reagent, and quality was checked on an Agilent 2100 Bioanalyzer.

The V gene is TRBV3-1 and the J gene is TRBJ2-7; no D gene can be assigned with confidence. The sequenced sample was blood. This TCR derives from a woman in her twenties or thirties with Graves' hyperthyroidism that later progressed to Graves' ophthalmopathy. The CDR3 protein: CASSQYPHEFYEQYF. In nucleotide form, the sequence is TGTGCCAGCAGCCAATATCCCCATGAATTCTACGAGCAGTACTTC.